This paragraph covers one T cell receptor beta chain sequence. These data originate in a study of cytomegalovirus exposure and HLA in healthy donors. Germline CDR1 is LNHDA and CDR2 is SQIVND (reference sequence). V shed 5 bases, J shed 9 bases, and the junction held 12 bases outside the gene matches. The CDR3 consists of 15 residues. Nominal health characterized the donors when sampled, though unrecorded immune exposures were likely. Primers for the PCR totalled 60 Vbeta and 13 Jbeta. Sequencing was performed with immunoSEQ multiplex PCR; in TCRdb, only in-frame clones are kept and a portion is missing. The table includes about 90,000 clones, about 62% detected once.

This clonotype was obtained from a man under 40 in good health and CMV-seronegative. The chain uses TRBV19 and TRBJ2-1, with 8 bases identical to TRBD1. Specimen: PBMCs. CDR3: CASSPRDRGWSEQFF. The CDR3 nucleotides read TGTGCCAGTAGTCCCCGCGACAGGGGTTGGAGTGAGCAGTTCTTC.